The rows below give T cell receptor beta chains drawn from one sample of a study of immune evolution from preneoplasia to lung adenocarcinoma. Using immunoSEQ multiplex PCR, the repertoire was profiled, and TCRdb retains in-frame clones only, with some absent. The data hold 9,900 or so clones, with approximately 80% observed a single time. Sequencing used FFPE minimally invasive lung adenocarcinoma tissue. The origin of the receptors is an older person with lung adenocarcinoma. CDR3s include the opening cysteine and the closing phenylalanine or tryptophan. The order of the fields is clone size, V gene, J gene, D gene, CDR3 protein, CDR3 DNA. D genes are given only for firm matches. Part of the rows lack a size; the others show once, few, many or a class for expanded clones.

few	TRBV9	TRBJ2-2	NA	CASSQRQENTGELFF	TGTGCCAGCAGCCAAAGACAGGAAAACACCGGGGAGCTGTTTTTT
NA	TRBV30	TRBJ1-2	TRBD1	CAWGTGWSYTF	TGTGCCTGGGGGACAGGCTGGAGCTACACCTTC
NA	TRBV7-2	TRBJ2-1	NA	CASRGFEEQFF	TGTGCCAGCAGAGGGTTCGAGGAGCAGTTCTTC
once	TRBV4-1	TRBJ2-2	NA	CASSQGLYTGELFF	TGCGCCAGCAGCCAAGGGCTTTACACCGGGGAGCTGTTTTTT
NA	TRBV30	TRBJ2-5	NA	CACNQGGGETQYF	TGTGCCTGCAATCAAGGGGGGGGAGAGACCCAGTACTTC
NA	TRBV10-1	TRBJ1-2	NA	CASSPGTVNYGYTF	TGCGCCAGCAGCCCGGGGACGGTTAACTATGGCTACACCTTC
once	TRBV6-5	TRBJ1-2	NA	CASSRAGGSGYGYTF	TGTGCCAGCAGCCGCGCGGGGGGGAGTGGCTATGGCTACACCTTC
NA	TRBV15	TRBJ1-5	NA	CATSTRTTDVAQHF	TGTGCCACCAGCACCCGGACTACGGATGTGGCCCAGCATTTT
NA	TRBV19	TRBJ2-3	TRBD1	CASSGTGIGHTQYF	TGTGCCAGTAGCGGGACAGGGATAGGTCATACGCAGTATTTT
few	TRBV7-9	TRBJ2-7	NA	CASSLFVGGTRSYEQYF	TGTGCCAGCAGCTTATTTGTTGGGGGGACTCGCTCCTACGAGCAGTACTTC
NA	TRBV27	TRBJ1-5	NA	CASSSRDNQPQHF	TGTGCCAGCAGTTCAAGGGACAATCAGCCCCAGCATTTT
NA	TRBV5-4	TRBJ2-1	TRBD2	CASSLWGLALNEQFF	TGTGCCAGCAGCTTGTGGGGACTAGCGCTCAATGAGCAGTTCTTC
NA	TRBV7-2	TRBJ1-3	NA	CASSLAGRNSGNTIYF	TGTGCCAGCAGCTTAGCGGGACGTAACTCTGGAAACACCATATATTTT
NA	TRBV7-2	TRBJ2-7	TRBD1	CASSLARGGWYEQYF	TGTGCCAGCAGCTTAGCTCGAGGGGGCTGGTACGAGCAGTACTTC
NA	TRBV19	TRBJ2-7	NA	CATQKSRDGAYEQYF	TGTGCCACCCAAAAAAGCCGGGACGGAGCCTACGAGCAGTACTTC
NA	TRBV30	TRBJ1-6	NA	CAWSPPGRRSPLHF	TGTGCCTGGAGTCCTCCAGGCCGCCGTTCACCCCTCCACTTT
NA	TRBV28	TRBJ2-7	NA	CASTVRPGRMLNSYEQYF	TGTGCCAGCACCGTTAGACCAGGGAGAATGCTTAACTCCTACGAGCAGTACTTC
NA	TRBV9	TRBJ2-2	NA	CASSVWSTGELFF	TGTGCCAGCAGCGTGTGGAGCACCGGGGAGCTGTTTTTT
NA	TRBV5-1	TRBJ1-5	TRBD1	CASSLQGGSNQPQHF	TGCGCCAGCAGCTTGCAGGGGGGGAGCAATCAGCCCCAGCATTTT
NA	TRBV15	TRBJ1-5	NA	CATSREGNQPQHF	TGTGCCACCAGCAGAGAGGGGAATCAGCCCCAGCATTTT
NA	TRBV4-2	TRBJ2-3	TRBD2	CASSQVSASGKGDTQYF	TGTGCCAGCAGCCAAGTCTCGGCTAGCGGGAAAGGGGATACGCAGTATTTT
NA	TRBV7-9	TRBJ2-6	NA	CASSFSGANVLTF	TGTGCCAGCTCCTTCTCTGGGGCCAACGTCCTGACTTTC
NA	TRBV30	TRBJ2-2	NA	CAWRESYWGELFF	TGTGCCTGGCGGGAATCGTATTGGGGGGAGCTGTTTTTT
few	TRBV7-2	TRBJ2-7	TRBD2	CASSLQAGANEQYF	TGTGCCAGCAGCTTACAAGCGGGAGCCAACGAGCAGTACTTC
NA	TRBV2	TRBJ1-2	NA	CASSEVYGYTF	TGTGCCAGCAGTGAGGTCTATGGCTACACCTTC
NA	TRBV30	TRBJ1-6	TRBD1	CAWSGTGDNSPLHF	TGTGCCTGGAGTGGGACAGGGGATAATTCACCCCTCCACTTT
NA	TRBV6-5	TRBJ1-5	NA	CASQEVLQPQHF	TGTGCCAGCCAGGAGGTTCTTCAGCCCCAGCATTTT
medium-sized	TRBV6-4	TRBJ2-6	NA	CASSDDKSGANVLTF	TGTGCCAGCAGTGACGACAAATCTGGGGCCAACGTCCTGACTTTC
NA	TRBV9	TRBJ2-6	TRBD1	CASSPQGAPGANVLTF	TGTGCCAGCAGCCCGCAGGGGGCGCCCGGGGCCAACGTCCTGACTTTC
NA	TRBV7-2	TRBJ1-5	NA	CASSLLRKDQPQHF	TGTGCCAGCAGCTTATTACGGAAGGATCAGCCCCAGCATTTT